The sequence of this T cell receptor beta chain was determined in a study of response to subunit inactivated influenza vaccine. V trimming: 6 bases; J trimming: 5 bases; junction bases outside the gene matches: 4. This CDR3 is built from 13 residues. This clonotype was counted a few times. TCRdb re-called the RT-PCR reads with MiXCR, one entry per CDR3 protein. The table records hundreds of thousands of distinct CDR3 sequences, about 11% of them present only once. The same sample was also used in a study of T cells expressing NK-cell markers. That work states: 5'RACE template switching with UMIs generated TCR beta cDNA. Investigators obtained TCR beta repertoires from sorted CD3+CD56+NKG2C+, CD3+CD56+NKG2C- and CD3+CD56-NKG2C+ T cells.

The rearrangement links TRBV12-3 or TRBV12-4 to TRBJ1-5; 7 nucleotides match TRBD1. The sequence derives from a man aged 45-60 years who received an inactivated influenza vaccine. Source: PBMCs from blood, taken on the day of vaccination. The CDR3 sequence is CASSGTGDQPQHF. Written as DNA, the CDR3 is TGTGCCAGCAGCGGTACAGGGGATCAGCCCCAGCATTTT.